One sample yielded the 21 T cell receptor beta chains listed below, sequenced in a study of post-analysis software for immune sequencing data. For these receptors, no antigen is known. Study-wide findings and caveats: Included in a set of a few TRBV segments more frequent in patients than controls were TRBV5-6, TRBV5-1 and TRBV20-1.

TCR beta libraries were prepared from cDNA with unique molecular identifiers. TCRdb used MiXCR to reprocess the PCR reads, holding one entry per CDR3 protein. This sample has fewer than 550,000 distinct CDR3 sequences, with roughly 34% found just once. Sequencing was done on a sample of blood. These receptors were obtained from a girl aged 2-17 years with multiple sclerosis.

The chain has TRBV5-1 and TRBJ2-6, with D possibly matching TRBD1 (5 bases). There are 15 residues in the CDR3. V gave up 4 bases and J gave up 2 bases, with 10 bases separating them. CDR1 and CDR2 (germline): SGHRS, YFSETQ. CDR3 in amino acids: CASSVTVTGANVLTF. For the CDR3, the DNA is TGCGCCAGCAGCGTGACAGTTACTGGGGCCAACGTCCTGACTTTC.

The chain links TRBV20-1 to TRBJ1-2; 7 nucleotides agree with TRBD1. CDR1 and CDR2 (germline): DFQATT, SNEGSKA (reference sequence). J was trimmed by 8 bases and V by 2 bases; bases with no gene match: 2. The CDR3 length is 11 residues. The CDR3 spells CSARPGGGYTF. The CDR3 DNA follows: TGCAGTGCTAGACCAGGGGGAGGCTACACCTTC.

CDR3 sequence reads: CASSQDGAGSTDTQYF. The DNA of the CDR3 is TGTGCCAGCAGCCAAGATGGAGCGGGGTCCACAGATACGCAGTATTTT. V is TRBV3-1 and J is TRBJ2-3; 7 bases map to TRBD2. This CDR3 has 16 residues. The ends lost 0 bases at V and 2 bases at J; junction bases unmatched: 5. Germline V gene data show CDR1 as LGHDT and CDR2 as YNNKEL (reference sequence).

The sample holds a few counts of this clonotype. The rearrangement joins TRBV6-5 to TRBJ2-4; possibly TRBD2 for D (6 bases). The J call is uncertain, as TRBJ2-7 better fits the DNA end. Germline V CDR1 and CDR2: MNHEY, SVGAGI. This CDR3 comprises 13 residues. DNA for the CDR3: TGTGCCAGCAGTTACCTCGGGGGCTACGAGCAGTACTTC. Translation: CASSYLGGYEQYF.

This clonotype was picked up one time. The V call is TRBV29-1, the J call TRBJ2-1; D gene uncertain. Germline CDR1 SQVTM, CDR2 ANQGSEA. Trimming removed 4 bases from V and 7 bases from J, with 14 bases in between. The CDR3 length is 13 residues. CDR3 sequence: CSVVGRNQNEQFF. In DNA form, the CDR3 reads TGCAGCGTTGTCGGGCGGAATCAGAATGAGCAGTTCTTC.

The V call is TRBV12-3 or TRBV12-4, the J call TRBJ1-2, with 7 positions matching TRBD1. V trimming: 3 bases; J trimming: 3 bases; junction bases outside the gene matches: 4. The CDR3 is 14 residues long. The CDR3 nucleotides are TGTGCCAGCAGTTTCGACAGGGCTTACTATGGCTACACCTTC. Amino acids: CASSFDRAYYGYTF.

The gene calls are TRBV5-1 and TRBJ2-1, with TRBD2 as a possible D gene (6 bases). The CDR3 runs 16 residues. The germline V and J ends were trimmed by 2 bases and 3 bases, with 15 bases remaining between them. Germline V CDR1 and CDR2: SGHRS, YFSETQ. Here the CDR3 DNA reads TGCGCCAGCAGCTTAACCGGGACTTACGACTACAATGAGCAGTTCTTC. Translated: CASSLTGTYDYNEQFF.

In its sample, this clonotype was seen a few times. This chain joins TRBV20-1 and TRBJ2-7; 9 bases align to TRBD1. The V gene end was trimmed by 3 bases and the J gene end by 3 bases; junction bases not matched to a gene: 12. CDR3 length equals 16 residues. Germline-derived CDR1 and CDR2 are DFQATT and SNEGSKA (reference sequence). The CDR3 sequence: CSARAARQGGIYEQYF. CDR3 bases: TGCAGTGCTAGGGCGGCGAGACAGGGGGGGATCTACGAGCAGTACTTC.

J is TRBJ2-7 and V is TRBV27; 7 bases agree with TRBD2. Germline V CDR1 and CDR2: MNHEY, SMNVEV (reference sequence). V lost 4 bases and J lost 1; bases outside the gene matches: 4. This CDR3 region has 14 residues. The CDR3 DNA reads as TGTGCCAGCAGTTCCAGCGGGGAGTCCTACGAGCAGTACTTC. Protein product: CASSSSGESYEQYF.

The chain has TRBV20-1 and TRBJ1-2; weak D call: TRBD1 (5 bases). The CDR3 is 14 amino acids. Trimming removed 6 bases from V and 3 bases from J, with 17 bases in between. The germline V gene encodes CDR1 DFQATT and CDR2 SNEGSKA (reference sequence). The CDR3 DNA reads as TGCAGTGCCAAGATCTCGGCGGGACACTATGGCTACACCTTC. Amino acid sequence: CSAKISAGHYGYTF.

This clonotype has a handful of counts. This chain uses TRBV5-1 with TRBJ2-1; D gene ambiguous. The CDR3 is 13 residues long. V shed 7 bases and J shed 7 bases, with 15 bases lying between them. Per germline, CDR1 SGHRS and CDR2 YFSETQ. CDR3 loop: CASGADPGNEQFF. The CDR3 coding sequence is TGCGCCAGCGGCGCAGACCCAGGAAATGAGCAGTTCTTC.

V gene TRBV4-1 combines with J gene TRBJ1-5; 7 positions match TRBD1. The length of the CDR3 is 15 residues. CDR1 and CDR2 (germline): MGHRA, YSYEKL. Trimming at V came to 4 bases and at J to 0 bases, leaving 3 bases not matched to a gene. CDR3 nucleotides: TGCGCCAGCAGCCCGGGACAGCTTAGCAATCAGCCCCAGCATTTT. Translated, it gives CASSPGQLSNQPQHF.

The rearrangement joins TRBV5-1 to TRBJ1-4; D call uncertain. V lost 5 bases and J 11 bases, leaving 16 bases between the germline ends. There are 13 residues in the CDR3. The V gene's germline CDR1 is SGHRS and CDR2 YFSETQ. This CDR3 is CASSRVEGNKLFF. The CDR3 DNA sequence: TGCGCCAGCAGTCGAGTTGAAGGGAATAAACTGTTTTTT.

The chain uses TRBV5-1 and TRBJ2-3; TRBD1 matches at 9 bases. The junction had 13 bases not matched to a gene; V was cut back by 7 bases and J by 4 bases. Germline V CDR1 and CDR2: SGHRS, YFSETQ. The CDR3 runs to 16 residues. The CDR3 region is CASVGQGNLAADTQYF. The CDR3 DNA reads TGCGCCAGCGTCGGACAGGGGAACTTAGCGGCAGATACGCAGTATTTT.

The chain employs TRBV28 and TRBJ2-1, with 11 bases that match TRBD2. The CDR3 runs to 16 residues. CDR1 and CDR2 (germline): MDHEN, SYDVKM. The V segment lost 6 bases and the J segment 5 bases; nucleotides outside the gene matches: 9. CDR3 sequence: CASSPSGLAEHNEQFF. CDR3 coding DNA: TGTGCCAGCAGCCCTTCGGGACTAGCGGAACACAATGAGCAGTTCTTC. Together with reference TRBV28 and TRBJ2-1, the CDR3 gives the full variable domain: DVKVTQSSRYLVKRTGEKVFLECVQDMDHENMFWYRQDPGLGLRLIYFSYDVKMKEKGDIPEGYSVSREKKERFSLILESASTNQTSMYLCASSPSGLAEHNEQFFGPGTRLTVL.

This clonotype was seen a few times. CDR3 residues: CSARGGSFETQYF. The CDR3 DNA sequence: TGCAGTGCTAGGGGCGGGTCATTCGAGACCCAGTACTTC. The chain combines TRBV20-1 with TRBJ2-5, with D maybe TRBD2 (5 bases). The CDR3 loop spans 13 amino acids. Deletions cut 3 bases from V and 5 bases from J, with 13 bases between. Germline V lookup: CDR1 DFQATT, CDR2 SNEGSKA (reference sequence).

The V call is TRBV20-1, the J call TRBJ2-5; the D is unclear. CDR1 is DFQATT and CDR2 is SNEGSKA in the germline V gene (reference sequence). V lost 6 bases to trimming and J lost 5 bases, with 19 bases between them. This CDR3 spans 14 amino acids. The CDR3 loop is CSAQPASLGETQYF. The CDR3 coding sequence is TGCAGTGCCCAACCTGCCTCCCTGGGGGAGACCCAGTACTTC.

V usage is TRBV5-5 and J usage is TRBJ1-1; D is unresolved. With 4 bases removed from V and 4 bases from J, the gap between germline ends came to 17 bases. This CDR3 has 15 amino acids. CDR1 and CDR2 from the germline V gene are SGHKS and YYEKEE (reference sequence). The CDR3 DNA is TGTGCCAGCAGCCCGTTATATCCGCCCGTCACTGAAGCTTTCTTT. Amino acid sequence: CASSPLYPPVTEAFF. Full variable domain (rest looked up from reference TRBV5-5 and TRBJ1-1): DAGVTQSPTHLIKTRGQQVTLRCSPISGHKSVSWYQQVLGQGPQFIFQYYEKEERGRGNFPDRFSARQFPNYSSELNVNALLLGDSALYLCASSPLYPPVTEAFFGQGTRLTVV.

This sequence joins TRBV7-2 and TRBJ2-1; 8 nucleotides align to TRBD2. Germline V gene lookup returns CDR1 SGHTA and CDR2 FQGNSA. CDR3 length: 14 residues. The V and J ends lost 2 bases and 9 bases, in that order; junction bases with no gene match: 6. CDR3 loop: CASSLTGGQGEQFF. The CDR3 nucleotides are TGTGCCAGCAGCTTAACGGGGGGGCAGGGTGAGCAGTTCTTC.

This clonotype was detected a few times. The chain employs TRBV15 and TRBJ1-4, with D tentatively TRBD1 (5 bases). The length of the CDR3 is 14 residues. The V end was cut by 5 bases, the J end by 5 bases, with 12 bases between. Germline CDR1 is LNHNV and CDR2 is YYDKDF (reference sequence). CDR3 DNA: TGTGCCACCAGCGGCCGGGACCCAAATGAAAAACTGTTTTTT. As protein: CATSGRDPNEKLFF. Complete variable domain (other parts from reference TRBV15 and TRBJ1-4): DAMVIQNPRYQVTQFGKPVTLSCSQTLNHNVMYWYQQKSSQAPKLLFHYYDKDFNNEADTPDNFQSRRPNTSFCFLDIRSPGLGDTAMYLCATSGRDPNEKLFFGSGTQLSVL.

This clonotype appeared a few times. This chain links TRBV6-6 with TRBJ2-3; D remains ambiguous. Trimming pared 2 bases from V and 0 bases from J, leaving 6 bases between. This CDR3 has 14 amino acids. Germline V gene sequence: CDR1 MNHNY, CDR2 SVGAGI (reference sequence). CDR3 region: CASSYRVSTDTQYF. CDR3 sequence (DNA): TGTGCCAGCAGTTACCGCGTGAGCACAGATACGCAGTATTTT.